A selection of T cell receptor beta chains follows, all from one sample in a study of blood T cell repertoires in COVID-19. Sequenced by immunoSEQ multiplex PCR; TCRdb stores in-frame clones only, minus some. In the table there are approximately 58,000 clones, roughly 90% of which are singletons. Specimen: peripheral blood. These receptors originate from a woman of 80 years or more with active COVID-19. The CDR3 runs from the conserved cysteine through the conserved F or W. A D gene is named only where the DNA matches it firmly. Clone size is stated in some rows and not others, as once, few, many or a class when expanded.

j_call: TRBJ1-2
d_call: -
v_call: TRBV10-3
clone_size: -
cdr3_aa: CATIGRTYYGYTF
cdr3_nt: TGTGCCACTATCGGACGGACTTACTATGGCTACACCTTC

j_call: TRBJ2-7
d_call: TRBD2
v_call: TRBV7-9
clone_size: -
cdr3_aa: CASSLDYSGRAVQYF
cdr3_nt: TGTGCCAGCAGCTTAGATTATAGCGGGAGGGCCGTGCAGTACTTC

j_call: TRBJ2-3
d_call: -
v_call: TRBV7-2
clone_size: -
cdr3_aa: CASSSRGGNTQYF
cdr3_nt: TGTGCCAGCAGCTCCCGCGGCGGGAATACGCAGTATTTT

j_call: TRBJ2-2
d_call: TRBD1
v_call: TRBV6-1
clone_size: few
cdr3_aa: CASSEYRGGPGELFF
cdr3_nt: TGTGCCAGCAGTGAATACAGGGGTGGGCCCGGGGAGCTGTTTTTT

j_call: TRBJ2-3
d_call: -
v_call: TRBV5-1
clone_size: -
cdr3_aa: CASSLGGARDTQYF
cdr3_nt: TGCGCCAGCAGCTTGGGTGGGGCGAGAGATACGCAGTATTTT

j_call: TRBJ2-7
d_call: -
v_call: TRBV6-1
clone_size: -
cdr3_aa: CASSEGAGHSYEQYF
cdr3_nt: TGTGCCAGCAGTGAAGGGGCAGGCCACTCCTACGAGCAGTACTTC

j_call: TRBJ1-4
d_call: TRBD1
v_call: TRBV19
clone_size: -
cdr3_aa: CASSTSQGPNEKLFF
cdr3_nt: TGTGCCAGTAGTACCTCACAGGGGCCTAATGAAAAACTGTTTTTT

j_call: TRBJ1-5
d_call: TRBD1
v_call: TRBV19
clone_size: -
cdr3_aa: CASSRQQGIGSQPQHF
cdr3_nt: TGTGCCAGTAGCCGACAACAGGGGATCGGAAGTCAGCCCCAGCATTTT

j_call: TRBJ2-5
d_call: TRBD2
v_call: TRBV7-9
clone_size: -
cdr3_aa: CASSKGTSGAGGTQYF
cdr3_nt: TGTGCCAGCAGCAAAGGGACTAGCGGTGCAGGCGGGACCCAGTACTTC

j_call: TRBJ2-7
d_call: -
v_call: TRBV7-9
clone_size: -
cdr3_aa: CASRDGGSSSYEQYF
cdr3_nt: TGTGCCAGCAGGGACGGGGGTTCCAGCTCCTACGAGCAGTACTTC

j_call: TRBJ2-1
d_call: TRBD1
v_call: TRBV7-2
clone_size: -
cdr3_aa: CASSFGTARNEQFF
cdr3_nt: TGTGCCAGCAGCTTTGGGACAGCTCGCAATGAGCAGTTCTTC

j_call: TRBJ2-1
d_call: TRBD2
v_call: TRBV9
clone_size: -
cdr3_aa: CASSEGGSSYNEQFF
cdr3_nt: TGTGCCAGCTCCGAAGGCGGGAGCTCCTACAATGAGCAGTTCTTC

j_call: TRBJ1-5
d_call: -
v_call: TRBV5-1
clone_size: -
cdr3_aa: CASSWNGNQPQHF
cdr3_nt: TGCGCCAGCAGCTGGAACGGGAATCAGCCCCAGCATTTT

j_call: TRBJ2-5
d_call: -
v_call: TRBV6-1
clone_size: -
cdr3_aa: CASSDPRDIQETQYF
cdr3_nt: TGTGCCAGCAGTGATCCACGGGACATCCAAGAGACCCAGTACTTC

j_call: TRBJ1-2
d_call: -
v_call: TRBV7-2
clone_size: -
cdr3_aa: CASSLVGTTNGYTF
cdr3_nt: TGTGCCAGCAGCTTAGTGGGGACAACGAATGGCTACACCTTC

j_call: TRBJ1-6
d_call: -
v_call: TRBV10-2
clone_size: -
cdr3_aa: CASSEWRDNSPLHF
cdr3_nt: TGCGCCAGCAGTGAATGGAGGGATAATTCACCCCTCCACTTT

j_call: TRBJ1-4
d_call: -
v_call: TRBV7-9
clone_size: -
cdr3_aa: CASSFAGGGEKLFF
cdr3_nt: TGTGCCAGCAGCTTTGCGGGGGGCGGTGAAAAACTGTTTTTT

j_call: TRBJ1-4
d_call: -
v_call: TRBV5-6
clone_size: -
cdr3_aa: CASSLGRDEKLFF
cdr3_nt: TGTGCCAGCAGCTTGGGCAGGGATGAAAAACTGTTTTTT

j_call: TRBJ2-7
d_call: TRBD1
v_call: TRBV6-6
clone_size: -
cdr3_aa: CASSTRQGAKYEQYF
cdr3_nt: TGTGCCAGCAGTACCCGACAGGGGGCTAAGTACGAGCAGTACTTC

j_call: TRBJ2-3
d_call: -
v_call: TRBV28
clone_size: -
cdr3_aa: CASQTARGWYGAITDTQYF
cdr3_nt: TGTGCCAGCCAAACAGCTCGGGGTTGGTATGGCGCGATCACAGATACGCAGTATTTT

j_call: TRBJ1-6
d_call: TRBD1
v_call: TRBV27
clone_size: -
cdr3_aa: CASGRTGTTSPLHF
cdr3_nt: TGTGCCAGCGGGAGGACAGGGACAACATCACCCCTCCACTTT

j_call: TRBJ2-3
d_call: -
v_call: TRBV19
clone_size: -
cdr3_aa: CASSAWTGTDTQYF
cdr3_nt: TGTGCCAGTAGTGCCTGGACAGGCACAGATACGCAGTATTTT

j_call: TRBJ2-3
d_call: TRBD2
v_call: TRBV5-4
clone_size: -
cdr3_aa: CASSSRLADRTDTQYF
cdr3_nt: TGTGCCAGCAGCTCGAGACTAGCGGATCGCACAGATACGCAGTATTTT

j_call: TRBJ1-5
d_call: -
v_call: TRBV19
clone_size: once
cdr3_aa: CASSMETGHQPQHF
cdr3_nt: TGTGCCAGTAGTATGGAGACAGGCCATCAGCCCCAGCATTTT

j_call: TRBJ1-4
d_call: TRBD1
v_call: TRBV2
clone_size: -
cdr3_aa: CASSERDRGPEKLFF
cdr3_nt: TGTGCCAGCAGTGAACGGGACAGGGGGCCCGAAAAACTGTTTTTT

j_call: TRBJ2-5
d_call: -
v_call: TRBV27
clone_size: -
cdr3_aa: CASSSTGRAALETQYF
cdr3_nt: TGTGCCAGCAGTTCTACAGGGCGCGCGGCTCTAGAGACCCAGTACTTC

j_call: TRBJ1-2
d_call: TRBD1
v_call: TRBV5-1
clone_size: once
cdr3_aa: CASSLGRTGGNGYTF
cdr3_nt: TGCGCCAGCAGCTTGGGGAGGACAGGGGGCAATGGCTACACCTTC

j_call: TRBJ2-1
d_call: TRBD2
v_call: TRBV28
clone_size: -
cdr3_aa: CASSLWDLAGGPGNEQFF
cdr3_nt: TGTGCCAGCAGTTTATGGGACCTAGCGGGAGGGCCCGGCAATGAGCAGTTCTTC

j_call: TRBJ2-7
d_call: -
v_call: TRBV18
clone_size: -
cdr3_aa: CASSPRGTPYEQYF
cdr3_nt: TGTGCCAGCTCACCGCGCGGGACCCCCTACGAGCAGTACTTC

j_call: TRBJ1-5
d_call: -
v_call: TRBV15
clone_size: -
cdr3_aa: CATSRDGGGQPQHF
cdr3_nt: TGTGCCACCAGCAGAGATGGGGGGGGTCAGCCCCAGCATTTT

j_call: TRBJ1-2
d_call: -
v_call: TRBV3-1/TRBV3-2
clone_size: -
cdr3_aa: CASSQASGGYTF
cdr3_nt: TGTGCCAGCAGCCAAGCTTCCGGTGGCTACACCTTC

j_call: TRBJ2-5
d_call: TRBD1
v_call: TRBV6-8
clone_size: -
cdr3_aa: CASSSQARGETQYF
cdr3_nt: TGTGCCAGCAGTTCTCAGGCCAGGGGGGAGACCCAGTACTTC

j_call: TRBJ2-5
d_call: -
v_call: TRBV28
clone_size: -
cdr3_aa: CASSSRGTERADLGTQYF
cdr3_nt: TGTGCCAGCAGTTCGCGCGGGACTGAGCGAGCGGACCTAGGGACCCAGTACTTC

j_call: TRBJ2-1
d_call: TRBD2
v_call: TRBV5-4
clone_size: -
cdr3_aa: CASSGILAGGDNEQFF
cdr3_nt: TGTGCCAGCAGCGGAATACTAGCGGGAGGGGACAATGAGCAGTTCTTC

j_call: TRBJ2-7
d_call: -
v_call: TRBV29-1
clone_size: few
cdr3_aa: CSVEETGGRDYEQYF
cdr3_nt: TGCAGCGTTGAAGAAACGGGTGGCAGGGACTACGAGCAGTACTTC

j_call: TRBJ1-5
d_call: -
v_call: TRBV5-8
clone_size: -
cdr3_aa: CASSYRNSNQPQHF
cdr3_nt: TGTGCCAGCAGCTACAGGAATAGCAATCAGCCCCAGCATTTT

j_call: TRBJ1-3
d_call: -
v_call: TRBV7-8
clone_size: -
cdr3_aa: CASSPDTGNTGNTIYF
cdr3_nt: TGTGCCAGCAGCCCCGACACGGGGAATACTGGAAACACCATATATTTT

j_call: TRBJ2-1
d_call: TRBD2
v_call: TRBV14
clone_size: -
cdr3_aa: CASSQDGVLAGNNEQFF
cdr3_nt: TGTGCCAGCAGCCAGGACGGGGTCCTAGCGGGGAACAATGAGCAGTTCTTC

j_call: TRBJ1-6
d_call: -
v_call: TRBV4-2
clone_size: -
cdr3_aa: CASSQDGKGANSPLHF
cdr3_nt: TGTGCCAGCAGCCAAGATGGTAAGGGAGCTAATTCACCCCTCCACTTT

j_call: TRBJ1-5
d_call: -
v_call: TRBV19
clone_size: -
cdr3_aa: CASTPKQNSNQPQHF
cdr3_nt: TGTGCCAGTACCCCGAAACAGAATAGCAATCAGCCCCAGCATTTT

j_call: TRBJ1-6
d_call: -
v_call: TRBV6-5
clone_size: -
cdr3_aa: CASSYNLLGDSPLHF
cdr3_nt: TGTGCCAGCAGTTATAATTTGTTGGGAGATTCACCCCTCCACTTT

j_call: TRBJ1-1
d_call: TRBD1
v_call: TRBV2
clone_size: -
cdr3_aa: CASRDRGQSEAFF
cdr3_nt: TGTGCCAGCAGGGACAGGGGGCAGAGTGAAGCTTTCTTT

j_call: TRBJ1-1
d_call: -
v_call: TRBV3-1/TRBV3-2
clone_size: -
cdr3_aa: CASSHVGSGEAFF
cdr3_nt: TGTGCCAGCAGCCACGTCGGAAGCGGTGAAGCTTTCTTT

j_call: TRBJ2-5
d_call: -
v_call: TRBV19
clone_size: -
cdr3_aa: CASSIDKGWGAQYF
cdr3_nt: TGTGCCAGTAGTATAGACAAAGGGTGGGGGGCCCAGTACTTC

j_call: TRBJ2-1
d_call: -
v_call: TRBV7-2
clone_size: -
cdr3_aa: CASSLDAGAREQFF
cdr3_nt: TGTGCCAGCAGCTTAGATGCGGGGGCTCGTGAGCAGTTCTTC